Detailed here is one TCR beta chain. This clone's antigen is unknown. Per-base qualities were not stored, and no clone one base away is much larger. TCRbeta CDR3 regions were amplified from genomic DNA using the immunoSEQ Assay, a bias-controlled multiplex PCR. The paper's data handling went like this. Within the assay, amplification of reference gene primers was used to estimate how many nucleated cells each sample contained. To quantify the absolute abundance of each unique TCRbeta CDR3 rearrangement, sequence reads were collapsed and filtered. For each sample, productive Simpson clonality was calculated as the square root of Simpson's diversity index across productive rearrangements. As stored in TCRdb, this immuneACCESS dataset retains in-frame rearrangements with V and J assigned. A fraction of the clones does not appear; measured against another copy, unresolved V genes explain less than half of the discrepancy, and the remainder lacks a known reason. V, J and clone size are those of that table, while D and trimming were read from the DNA. The sample includes some 400,000 clones, with almost 90% observed a single time. The ten largest make up approximately 7% of the sample.

Trimming removed 8 bases from V and 2 bases from J, leaving 13 bases between the germline ends. As encoded in the germline V gene, CDR1 is SNHLY while CDR2 is FYNNEI. The CDR3 runs 13 amino acids, cysteine and phenylalanine included. CDR3 DNA only is kept here, 39 bases in frame from base 1. The data were obtained in a study of blood T cell repertoires in COVID-19 (dated by TCRdb to the early 2020s). About the full investigation: Samples from collaborators originated in the United States, Italy and Spain and spanned both the acute and convalescent phases of COVID-19. Subjects who had been exposed to COVID-19, were actively infected with it, or had recovered from it provided the deeply sampled blood TCRbeta repertoires that made up the dataset. The material from the prospective study consisted of cDNA or gDNA derived from T cells, B-cell-depleted T cells, or PBMCs. The repertoires were released in a freely available public database meant as a resource for research on the immune response to SARS-CoV-2. The samples were drawn from the first 160 participants of the ongoing ImmuneRACE study and from 1,254 subjects provided by 6 global collaborators. Sample metadata almost always included a de-identified subject ID, COVID-19 status, age in years and sex. Where available, HLA class I and class II types were obtained from metadata supplied by the sample provider rather than from assay-based typing.

Each collaborating institution followed its own protocols to collect whole blood in K2EDTA tubes. For TCRbeta analysis, collaborators shipped samples in one of three forms: frozen whole blood, isolated PBMCs, or DNA extracted from either of those sample types. The full study reports these points: How much clinical and demographic metadata was included differed by source and by participant, and the metadata was provided uncurated.

Sequencing was carried out using peripheral blood. This TCR derives from a man younger than 35 with active or convalescent COVID-19. The sequence joins TRBV2 to TRBJ2-7; TRBD1 is possibly the D segment (6 matching bases). The sequenced DNA: TGTGCCAGCGGGGGACAAGTCCCCTACGAGCAGTACTTC. Its amino acids are CASGGQVPYEQYF.